This TCR beta chain originates from a study of spatial heterogeneity in lung cancer. This clonotype came up a few times. Its specificity is unknown. The library was designed around alpha chains, so this beta chain is a stray read whose abundance carries little weight. Trimming took off 0 bases at V and 3 bases at J, with 18 bases between the two ends. The germline V gene encodes CDR1 LGHNA and CDR2 YSLEER. The CDR3 has 17 amino acids. Documented time point: sample taken at primary tumor resection. Carried by each TCR cDNA molecule was a unique molecular identifier. Each CDR3 protein gets one entry after TCRdb re-called the 5' RACE reads with MiXCR. This sample has 640 or so distinct CDR3 sequences, with around a fifth found just once. The study's findings and limits: Tumoral mutation counts were tracked by counts of expanded intratumoral alpha and beta TCRs.

The source is a male donor with early-stage non-small cell lung cancer. The specimen was lung tumor tissue, collected at surgery. This rearrangement joins TRBV4-3 to TRBJ2-7; tentative D call: TRBD2 (7 bases). The CDR3 DNA reads as TGCGCCAGCAGCCAAGATGGCTCTGGGGGGGGCAACTACGAGCAGTACTTC. Amino acid sequence: CASSQDGSGGGNYEQYF.